Given below is one T cell receptor (beta chain) in context. Its cognate antigen is unknown. The data belong to a study of blood T cells in healthy people across ages. Overall study results and limits: Both naive CD4+ cell counts and diversity were greater in long-lived donors than in aged donors. Samples with more naive T cells showed higher observed beta diversity.

Germline lookup yields CDR1 GTSNPN and CDR2 SVGIG (reference sequence). The CDR3 spans 16 residues. V was shortened by 0 bases and J by 1 base, with 13 bases between the two germline ends. The use of a sample-barcoded 5' primer and a J-beta primer mix characterized a second PCR of roughly 6 to 11 cycles. MiXCR, run by TCRdb on the 5' RACE reads, gives a single entry per CDR3 protein. In the table there are 650,000 to 700,000 distinct CDR3 sequences, roughly half of which are singletons. The chain employs TRBV30 and TRBJ1-5, with TRBD1 as a possible D gene (5 bases). Material: blood. The source of this sequence is a woman over 75 in good health. CDR3 coding DNA: TGTGCCTGGAGTGTAGGAGATTGGGGGAGCAATCAGCCCCAGCATTTT. Amino acid sequence: CAWSVGDWGSNQPQHF.